This T cell receptor (beta chain) was captured in a study of blood T cells in healthy people across ages. Study at large: Capture by template switching was about one barcoded beta molecule per two T cells.

Only one count was recorded for this clonotype. The antigen is not known. Study conclusions and caveats: Higher diversity and more naive CD4+ cells were features of long-lived donors, compared to aged donors.

The CDR3 consists of 17 residues. Looked up from germline, CDR1 is SGHTA and CDR2 is FQGNSA. J gave up 2 bases and V 5 bases, and 9 bases lay outside the gene matches. Then a second PCR, running roughly 7 to 12 cycles, was carried out with a sample-barcoded 5' primer and a J-beta primer mix. TCRdb re-analysed the 5' RACE reads in MiXCR, keeping a single row per CDR3 protein. Here the sample spans roughly 1 million distinct CDR3 sequences, approximately 25% being singletons. These data are also associated with another study on T cells of mothers and their children.

This sequence was found in a girl under 10 years old in good health. V and J are TRBV7-2 and TRBJ2-3, with 11 bases fitting TRBD2. The specimen sequenced was blood. CDR3 nucleotides: TGTGCCAGCAGCCCGCCGGCTAGCGGGGGGATCACAGATACGCAGTATTTT. Its protein is CASSPPASGGITDTQYF.